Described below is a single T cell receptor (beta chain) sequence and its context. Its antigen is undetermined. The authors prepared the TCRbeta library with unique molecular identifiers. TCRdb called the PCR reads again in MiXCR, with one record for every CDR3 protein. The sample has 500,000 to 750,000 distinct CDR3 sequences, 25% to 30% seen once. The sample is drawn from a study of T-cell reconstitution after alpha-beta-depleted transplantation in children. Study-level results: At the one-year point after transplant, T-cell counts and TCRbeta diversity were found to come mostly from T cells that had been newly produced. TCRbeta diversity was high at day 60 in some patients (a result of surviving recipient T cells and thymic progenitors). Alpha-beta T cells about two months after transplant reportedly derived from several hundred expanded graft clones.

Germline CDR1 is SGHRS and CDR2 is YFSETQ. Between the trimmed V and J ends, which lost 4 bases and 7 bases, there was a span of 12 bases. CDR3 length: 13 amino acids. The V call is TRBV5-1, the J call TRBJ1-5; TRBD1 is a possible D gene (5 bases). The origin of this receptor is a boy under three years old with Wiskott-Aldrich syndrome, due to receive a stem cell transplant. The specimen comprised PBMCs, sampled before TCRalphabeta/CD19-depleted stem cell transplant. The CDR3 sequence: CASSTGDGQPQHF. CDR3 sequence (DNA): TGCGCCAGCAGCACAGGAGATGGCCAGCCCCAGCATTTT.